This T cell receptor (beta chain) was sequenced for a study of blood T cell repertoires in COVID-19. Turning to the study itself: Samples of COVID-19 (acute and convalescent) were obtained from the United States, Italy and Spain. Sources were T cells, B-cell-depleted T cells, or PBMCs; the material itself was cDNA or gDNA.

Per the original methods: Cell counts per sample came from amplifying reference gene primers. The protocol was immunoSEQ multiplex PCR, while the TCRdb copy is restricted to in-frame clones and leaves out a portion. From that table come the V and J calls and clone size; the DNA was used to work out D and trimming. The table shows approximately 200,000 clones, with more than 60% occurring only once. In germline, CDR1 is DFQATT, CDR2 SNEGSKA (reference sequence). The junction had 7 bases not matched to a gene; V was cut back by 3 bases and J by 3 bases. The CDR3 is 14 residues long. This sequence originates from a woman aged 45-59 years with acute or convalescent COVID-19. The sequenced sample consisted of peripheral blood. The rearrangement uses TRBV20-1 and TRBJ2-7; 8 nucleotides agree with TRBD2. CDR3 in DNA: TGCAGTGCTAGTAATAGCGGGGAGTTCTACGAGCAGTACTTC. It is translated as CSASNSGEFYEQYF.